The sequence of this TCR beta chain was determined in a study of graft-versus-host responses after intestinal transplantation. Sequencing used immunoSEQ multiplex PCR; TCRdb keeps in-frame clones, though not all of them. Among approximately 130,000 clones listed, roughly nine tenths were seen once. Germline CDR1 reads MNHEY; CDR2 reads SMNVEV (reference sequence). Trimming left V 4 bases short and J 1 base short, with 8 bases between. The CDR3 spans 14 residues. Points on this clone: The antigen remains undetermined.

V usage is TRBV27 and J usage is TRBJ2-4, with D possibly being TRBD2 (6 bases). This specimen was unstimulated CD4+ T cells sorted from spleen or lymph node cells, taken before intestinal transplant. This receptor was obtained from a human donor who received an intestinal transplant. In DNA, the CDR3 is TGTGCCAGCAGTTGGAGGGGTGCCAAAAACATTCAGTACTTC. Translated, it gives CASSWRGAKNIQYF.